This entry lists 10 T cell receptor beta chains sequenced from one sample in a study of technical replicates of blood from a handful of donors. The assay was immunoSEQ multiplex PCR, and TCRdb's table has in-frame clones only and misses some. Of about 94,000 clones listed, more than 90% are singletons. The sequenced material came from T cells isolated from PBMCs. The receptors shown here come from a human donor in good health.

This clone was picked up a small number of times. The genes are TRBV25-1 and TRBJ2-2; D possibly corresponds to TRBD2 (6 bases). Germline lookup yields CDR1 MGHDK and CDR2 SYGVNS. Trimming removed 3 bases at V and 7 bases at J, with 15 bases between. CDR3 length: 15 amino acids. The CDR3 nucleotides read TGTGCCAGCAGTGATGAGCGGGTACTCATCGGGGAGCTGTTTTTT. Its translation is CASSDERVLIGELFF. The full variable domain, completed using reference TRBV25-1 and TRBJ2-2, is EADIYQTPRYLVIGTGKKITLECSQTMGHDKMYWYQQDPGMELHLIHYSYGVNSTEKGDLSSESTVSRIRTEHFPLTLESARPSHTSQYLCASSDERVLIGELFFGEGSRLTVL.

The gene calls are TRBV5-1 and TRBJ1-1; D remains unclear. V was cut by 4 bases and J by 0 bases, with 13 bases left in between. The CDR3 has 15 amino acids. Per the germline V gene, CDR1 is SGHRS and CDR2 is YFSETQ. DNA for the CDR3: TGCGCCAGCAGCCCCGAAGATCTACTGAACACTGAAGCTTTCTTT. Its translation is CASSPEDLLNTEAFF.

V gene TRBV15 combines with J gene TRBJ2-7; perhaps TRBD1 as D (6 bases). CDR1 and CDR2 (germline): LNHNV, YYDKDF (reference sequence). The CDR3 contains 17 residues. Trimming stripped 1 base from V and 1 base from J, with 17 bases between. The CDR3 region has the DNA TGTGCCACCAGCAGAGGAACCGGGACATCCGATTCCTACGAGCAGTACTTC. Translated: CATSRGTGTSDSYEQYF.

This clone turned up a few times. CDR3 nucleotide sequence: TGTGCCAGCAGTGACAGGAACACTGAAGCTTTCTTT. This codes for CASSDRNTEAFF. The chain uses TRBV27 and TRBJ1-1; D is possibly TRBD1 (5 bases). This CDR3 has 12 residues. The germline V gene encodes CDR1 MNHEY and CDR2 SMNVEV (reference sequence). Trimming took off 5 bases at V and 1 base at J, with 5 bases between the two ends.

The rearrangement links TRBV7-6 to TRBJ1-1, with 9 bases fitting TRBD1. Germline V gene lookup returns CDR1 SGHVS and CDR2 FNYEAQ. V lost 7 bases to trimming and J lost 4 bases; unmatched junction nucleotides: 13. The length of the CDR3 is 16 residues. The CDR3 bases are TGTGCCAGCACCCCAGGACAGGGGATGGATGGCACTGAAGCTTTCTTT. Protein product: CASTPGQGMDGTEAFF.

The chain couples TRBV11-2 to TRBJ1-1; D perhaps matches TRBD1 (6 bases). The V end lost 1 base, the J end lost 10 bases, and 13 bases lay between the germline ends. This CDR3 has 13 residues. Germline assignment: CDR1 SGHAT and CDR2 FQNNGV. Here the CDR3 DNA reads TGTGCCAGCAGCTTAGGGGGGGGGCCCAGAGCTTTCTTT. It yields the protein CASSLGGGPRAFF. Filled out from reference TRBV11-2 and TRBJ1-1, the complete variable domain reads EAGVAQSPRYKIIEKRQSVAFWCNPISGHATLYWYQQILGQGPKLLIQFQNNGVVDDSQLPKDRFSAERLKGVDSTLKIQPAKLEDSAVYLCASSLGGGPRAFFGQGTRLTVV.

V is TRBV5-1 and J is TRBJ2-6; TRBD2 might be the D (5 bases). The CDR3 sequence is 15 residues long. Germline V gene sequence: CDR1 SGHRS, CDR2 YFSETQ. The V gene lost 3 bases and the J gene lost 4 bases, with 11 bases spanning the gap. Here the CDR3 reads CASSSGAEGANVLTF. In DNA form, the CDR3 reads TGCGCCAGCAGCTCCGGAGCGGAAGGGGCCAACGTCCTGACTTTC.

The chain has TRBV19 and TRBJ2-2; TRBD2 agrees at 8 bases. The V segment lost 5 bases and the J segment 6 bases; nucleotides outside the gene matches: 8. Germline loops: CDR1 LNHDA, CDR2 SQIVND (reference sequence). CDR3 length: 15 residues. The CDR3, as DNA: TGTGCCAGTAGTTACAGCGGGAGTAGGGCCGGGGAGCTGTTTTTT. Translated: CASSYSGSRAGELFF. Full variable domain (outside the CDR3, taken from reference TRBV19 and TRBJ2-2): DGGITQSPKYLFRKEGQNVTLSCEQNLNHDAMYWYRQDPGQGLRLIYYSQIVNDFQKGDIAEGYSVSREKKESFPLTVTSAQKNPTAFYLCASSYSGSRAGELFFGEGSRLTVL.

This rearrangement joins TRBV5-1 to TRBJ2-7; maybe TRBD1 (6 bases). This CDR3 has 17 residues. Deletions cut 4 bases from V and 4 bases from J, with 24 bases between. Germline V CDR1 and CDR2: SGHRS, YFSETQ. The CDR3 loop reads CASSHPRHPQGKYEQYF. The CDR3 bases are TGCGCCAGCAGCCACCCTCGACACCCGCAGGGGAAGTACGAGCAGTACTTC.

The chain has TRBV6-1 and TRBJ1-2, with 9 positions matching TRBD1. V lost 1 base and J lost 3; bases outside the gene matches: 3. The CDR3 has 15 residues. The germline gives CDR1 MNHNS, CDR2 SASEGT. The CDR3 DNA follows: TGTGCCAGCAGTGAAGGGAGGACAGGGGACTATGGCTACACCTTC. Encoded protein: CASSEGRTGDYGYTF.